This TCR beta chain was obtained from a study of blood T cell repertoires in COVID-19. Repertoires were generated with immunoSEQ multiplex PCR, while TCRdb's copy carries only in-frame clones and drops some. The sample has approximately 100,000 clones, approximately 84% seen once. This CDR3 spans 11 amino acids. The V gene lost 3 bases and the J gene lost 5 bases, with 8 bases spanning the gap. CDR1 and CDR2 (germline): DFQATT, SNEGSKA (reference sequence). The chain recombines TRBV20-1 with TRBJ2-7; D gene uncertain. Sequencing used peripheral blood. This receptor was taken from a human donor in a cohort sampled during active or convalescent COVID-19. CDR3 sequence (DNA): TGCAGTGCTAGTCCCAGGCACGAGCAGTACTTC. Protein: CSASPRHEQYF.